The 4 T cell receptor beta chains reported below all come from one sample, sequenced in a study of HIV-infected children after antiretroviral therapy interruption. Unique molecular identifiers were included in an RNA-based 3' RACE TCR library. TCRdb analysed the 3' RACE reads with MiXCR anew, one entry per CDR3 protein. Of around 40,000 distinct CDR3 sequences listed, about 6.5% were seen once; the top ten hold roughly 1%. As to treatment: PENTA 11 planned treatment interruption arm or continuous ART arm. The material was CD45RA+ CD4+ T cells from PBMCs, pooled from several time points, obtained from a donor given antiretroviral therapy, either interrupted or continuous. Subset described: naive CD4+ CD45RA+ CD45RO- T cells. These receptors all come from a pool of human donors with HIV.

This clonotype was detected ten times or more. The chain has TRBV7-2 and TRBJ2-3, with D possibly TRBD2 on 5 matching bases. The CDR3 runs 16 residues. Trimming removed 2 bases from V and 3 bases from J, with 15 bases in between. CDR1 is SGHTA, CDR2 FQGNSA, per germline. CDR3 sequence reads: CASSLKSGLATDTQYF. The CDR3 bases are TGTGCCAGCAGCTTAAAGAGCGGTTTGGCTACAGATACGCAGTATTTT.

The CDR3 spells CASSEAGGKGYGYTF. CDR3 nucleotide sequence: TGTGCCAGCAGTGAAGCGGGAGGGAAAGGCTATGGCTACACCTTC. The V call is TRBV25-1, the J call TRBJ1-2; D is ambiguous. Germline-derived CDR1 and CDR2 are MGHDK and SYGVNS. The CDR3 consists of 15 residues. The V end lost 2 bases, the J end lost 4 bases, and 14 bases lay between the germline ends.

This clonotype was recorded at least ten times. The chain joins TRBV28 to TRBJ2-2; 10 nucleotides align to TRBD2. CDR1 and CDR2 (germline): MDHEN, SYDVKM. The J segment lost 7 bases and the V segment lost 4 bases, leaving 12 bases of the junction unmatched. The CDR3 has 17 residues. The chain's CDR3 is CASSSYSTSGRFGELFF. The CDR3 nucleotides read TGTGCCAGCAGTTCCTATTCGACTAGCGGGCGTTTCGGGGAGCTGTTTTTT.

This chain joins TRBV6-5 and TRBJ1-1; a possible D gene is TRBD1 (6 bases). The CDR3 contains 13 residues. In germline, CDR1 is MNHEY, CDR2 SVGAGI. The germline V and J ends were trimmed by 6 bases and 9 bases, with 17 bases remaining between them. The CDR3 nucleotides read TGTGCCAGCAGCATGGGACACAATGGGAAAGCTTTCTTT. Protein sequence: CASSMGHNGKAFF.